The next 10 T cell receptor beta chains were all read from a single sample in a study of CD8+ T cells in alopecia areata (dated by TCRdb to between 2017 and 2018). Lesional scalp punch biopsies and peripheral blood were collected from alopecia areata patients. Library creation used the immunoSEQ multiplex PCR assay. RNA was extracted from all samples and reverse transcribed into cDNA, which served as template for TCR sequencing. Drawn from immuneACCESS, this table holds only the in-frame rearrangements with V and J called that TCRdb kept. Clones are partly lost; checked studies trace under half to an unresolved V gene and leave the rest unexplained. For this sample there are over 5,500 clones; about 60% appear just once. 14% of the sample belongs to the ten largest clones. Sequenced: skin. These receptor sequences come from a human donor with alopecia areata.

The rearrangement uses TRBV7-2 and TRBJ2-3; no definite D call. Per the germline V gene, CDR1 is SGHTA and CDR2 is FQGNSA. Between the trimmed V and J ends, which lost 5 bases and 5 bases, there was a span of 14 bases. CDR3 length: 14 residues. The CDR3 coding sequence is TGTGCCAGCAGCCTCATCATAGCCGGAGATACGCAGTATTTT. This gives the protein CASSLIIAGDTQYF.

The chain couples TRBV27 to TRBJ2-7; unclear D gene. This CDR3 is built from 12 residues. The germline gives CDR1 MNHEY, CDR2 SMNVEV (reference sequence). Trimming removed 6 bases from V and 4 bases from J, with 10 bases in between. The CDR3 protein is CASSSTFYEQYF. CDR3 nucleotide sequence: TGTGCCAGCAGCTCGACTTTTTACGAGCAGTACTTC.

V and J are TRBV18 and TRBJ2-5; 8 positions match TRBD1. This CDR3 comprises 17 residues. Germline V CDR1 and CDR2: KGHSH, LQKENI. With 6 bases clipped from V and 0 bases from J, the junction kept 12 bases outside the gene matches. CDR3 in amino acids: CASSYRMTGAYQETQYF. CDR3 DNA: TGTGCCAGCTCGTACCGGATGACAGGGGCGTACCAAGAGACCCAGTACTTC.

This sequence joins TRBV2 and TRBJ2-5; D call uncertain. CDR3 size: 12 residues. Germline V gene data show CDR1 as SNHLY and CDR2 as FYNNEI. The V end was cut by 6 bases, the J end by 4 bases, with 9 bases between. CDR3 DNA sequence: TGTGCCAGCAGGAAGGCTCTAGAGACCCAGTACTTC. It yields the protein CASRKALETQYF.

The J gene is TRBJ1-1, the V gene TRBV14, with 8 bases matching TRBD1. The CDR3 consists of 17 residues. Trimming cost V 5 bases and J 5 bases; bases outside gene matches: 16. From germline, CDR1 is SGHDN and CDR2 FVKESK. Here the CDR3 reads CASSSWTGKGVKTEAFF. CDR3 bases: TGTGCCAGCAGCTCTTGGACAGGGAAGGGGGTTAAGACTGAAGCTTTCTTT.

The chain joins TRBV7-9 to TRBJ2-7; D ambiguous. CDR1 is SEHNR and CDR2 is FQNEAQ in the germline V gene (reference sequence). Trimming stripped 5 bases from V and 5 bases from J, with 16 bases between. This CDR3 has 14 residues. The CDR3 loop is CASSAHGLPHEQYF. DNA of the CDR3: TGTGCCAGCAGCGCGCATGGTTTGCCCCACGAGCAGTACTTC.

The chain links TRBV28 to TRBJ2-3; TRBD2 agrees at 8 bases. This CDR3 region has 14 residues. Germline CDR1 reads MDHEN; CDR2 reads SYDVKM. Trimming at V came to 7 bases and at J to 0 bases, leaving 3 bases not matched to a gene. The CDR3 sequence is CASITSGSTDTQYF. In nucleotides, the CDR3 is TGTGCCAGCATTACTAGCGGCAGCACAGATACGCAGTATTTT.

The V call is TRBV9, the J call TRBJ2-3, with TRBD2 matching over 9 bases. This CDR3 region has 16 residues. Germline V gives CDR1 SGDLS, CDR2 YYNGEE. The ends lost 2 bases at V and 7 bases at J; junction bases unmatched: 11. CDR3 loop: CASSVSTSGESYTQYF. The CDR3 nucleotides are TGTGCCAGCAGCGTCTCGACTAGCGGCGAGTCTTATACGCAGTATTTT.

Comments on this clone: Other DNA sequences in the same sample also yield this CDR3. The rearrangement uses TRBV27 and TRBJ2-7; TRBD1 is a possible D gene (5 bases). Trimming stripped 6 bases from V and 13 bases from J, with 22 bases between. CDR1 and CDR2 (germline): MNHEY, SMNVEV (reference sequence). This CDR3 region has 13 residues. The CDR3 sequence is CASRLGAHSVQYF. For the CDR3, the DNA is TGTGCCAGCAGACTTGGGGCCCATTCGGTGCAATACTTC.

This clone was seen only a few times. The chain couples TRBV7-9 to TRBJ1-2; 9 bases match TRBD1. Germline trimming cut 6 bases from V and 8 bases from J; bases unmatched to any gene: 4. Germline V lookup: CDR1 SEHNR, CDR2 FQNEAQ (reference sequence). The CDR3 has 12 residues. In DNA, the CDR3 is TGTGCCAGCAGTCCGGGACAGGGCGGCTACACCTTC. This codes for CASSPGQGGYTF.